A single TCR beta chain is shown here with its context. V lost 7 bases and J lost 3, with 19 bases in between. Looked up from germline, CDR1 is MGHRA and CDR2 is YSYEKL. The CDR3 covers 15 residues. The data stem from a study of T cell changes during pregnancy in multiple sclerosis. Profiling relied on immunoSEQ multiplex PCR, and the TCRdb table lists in-frame clones only, not all of them. The sample includes just under 40,000 clones, roughly nine tenths of them seen just once. Sample: CD4+ T cells from peripheral blood mononuclear cells, taken in the first trimester of pregnancy. This receptor was obtained from a female donor in good health, enrolled as a control in a pregnancy study. The rearrangement joins TRBV4-1 to TRBJ2-7, with D perhaps TRBD1 (5 bases). The CDR3 is CASNRLAGSNYEQYF. CDR3 DNA: TGCGCCAGCAACCGGTTGGCAGGGTCTAACTACGAGCAGTACTTC.